This TCR beta chain is from a study of blood T cell repertoires in COVID-19. Clones were read by immunoSEQ multiplex PCR, and TCRdb kept only the in-frame ones, dropping some. Among 120,000 or so clones listed, about four fifths were seen once. There are 14 residues in the CDR3. Germline trimming cut 2 bases from V and 4 bases from J; bases unmatched to any gene: 6. In germline, CDR1 is SQVTM, CDR2 ANQGSEA. The chain combines TRBV29-1 with TRBJ1-2; TRBD1 agrees at 8 bases. Sequencing was performed on peripheral blood. This clonotype was obtained from a man older than 75 with active or convalescent COVID-19. For the CDR3, the DNA is TGCAGCGTTGAAAGCGGGACAGGTTCCTATGGCTACACCTTC. This translates into CSVESGTGSYGYTF.